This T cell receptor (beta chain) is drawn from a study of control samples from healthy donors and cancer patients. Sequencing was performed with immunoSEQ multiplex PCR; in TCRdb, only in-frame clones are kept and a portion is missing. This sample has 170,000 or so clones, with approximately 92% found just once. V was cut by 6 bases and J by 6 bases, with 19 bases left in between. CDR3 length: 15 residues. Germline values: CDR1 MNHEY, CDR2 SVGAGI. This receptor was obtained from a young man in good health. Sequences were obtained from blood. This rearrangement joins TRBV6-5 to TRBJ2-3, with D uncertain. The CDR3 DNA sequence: TGTGCCAGCAGGAAAGTAGGGCCTGTTTCTGATACGCAGTATTTT. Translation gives CASRKVGPVSDTQYF.